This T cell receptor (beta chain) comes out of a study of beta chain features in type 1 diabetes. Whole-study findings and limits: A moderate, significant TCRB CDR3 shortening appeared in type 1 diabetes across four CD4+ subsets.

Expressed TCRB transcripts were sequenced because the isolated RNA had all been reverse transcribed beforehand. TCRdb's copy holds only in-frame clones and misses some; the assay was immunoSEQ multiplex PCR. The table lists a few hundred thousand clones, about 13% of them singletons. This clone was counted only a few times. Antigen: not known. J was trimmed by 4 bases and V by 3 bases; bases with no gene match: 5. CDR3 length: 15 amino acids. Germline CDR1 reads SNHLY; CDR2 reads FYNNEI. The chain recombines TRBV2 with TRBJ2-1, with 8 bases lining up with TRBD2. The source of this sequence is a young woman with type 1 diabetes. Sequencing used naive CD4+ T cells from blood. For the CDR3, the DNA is TGTGCCAGCAGTGACTTGGCTAGCGGGTACAATGAGCAGTTCTTC. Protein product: CASSDLASGYNEQFF.